The clone carrying this TCR beta chain was observed a handful of times. The antigen is unknown. The data are from a study of cytomegalovirus exposure and HLA in healthy donors. Study-level findings and limits: The number of N-insertions in an Asian-associated ancestry cluster was reportedly below the approximately 700-donor mean in a later analysis. TRBV6-2, TRBV6-3 and some other V segments were unresolvable in 87-base-pair reads.

Both 60 Vbeta primers and 13 Jbeta primers went into the PCR. TCRdb's table, derived via immunoSEQ multiplex PCR, lists solely in-frame clones and lacks some. The sample lists around 200,000 clones, less than 85% occurring once. Germline CDR1 and CDR2: SGHDN and FVKESK. The CDR3 is 14 residues long. V shed 7 bases, J shed 4 bases, and the junction held 9 bases outside the gene matches. The receptor was isolated from a man aged 25-45 years in good health and CMV-seropositive. The chain has TRBV14 and TRBJ2-5; 7 nucleotides align to TRBD2. Source material: PBMCs. DNA for the CDR3: TGTGCCAGCAATCAGCGGGGTAGGGGAGAGACCCAGTACTTC. It yields the protein CASNQRGRGETQYF. Drawing the rest from reference TRBV14 and TRBJ2-5, the complete variable domain is EAGVTQFPSHSVIEKGQTVTLRCDPISGHDNLYWYRRVMGKEIKFLLHFVKESKQDESGMPNNRFLAERTGGTYSTLKVQPAELEDSGVYFCASNQRGRGETQYFGPGTRLLVL.